The sequence of this T cell receptor (beta chain) was determined in a study of OX40 agonist ivuxolimab in advanced cancers. For the study in its entirety: The costimulatory receptor OX40 (CD134) was targeted by ivuxolimab, a fully human IgG2 agonistic monoclonal antibody. Intravenous ivuxolimab was administered to patients every 2 weeks at six dose levels: 0.01, 0.1, 0.3, 1.5, 3 and 10 mg/kg. Of the approximately 50 dose-escalation patients, hepatocellular carcinoma was present in about 20, melanoma in roughly 15, renal cell carcinoma in 9 and head and neck cancer in 9. In the dose-escalation cohort, 70% to 90% of patients were male, and the mean age was approximately 60 years with a range of roughly 20 to 79. Patients were allowed to have had prior anti-PD-1, anti-PD-L1 or anti-CTLA-4 therapy, and less than 45% of the dose-escalation patients had previously received checkpoint inhibitors. Partial responses occurred in three dose-escalation patients, of whom one had hepatocellular carcinoma and two had cutaneous melanoma. The purpose of peripheral TCRbeta sequencing was to test whether ivuxolimab changed TCR sequence diversity and led to clonal T-cell expansion. The paper reports the monotherapy dose-escalation portion (N ≈ 50 patients) of the phase I ivuxolimab trial.

For sequencing of the TCRbeta CDR3 region, genomic DNA was extracted from the sorted cells. The immunoSEQ Assay was used for sequencing of TCRbeta CDR3 regions. Held by TCRdb, this immuneACCESS table contains in-frame sequences only and omits some clones. Under half of the omission traces to an unresolved V gene where checked; the cause of the rest is unknown. The sample contains tens of thousands of clones, roughly four fifths of them found a single time. The leading ten clones occupy approximately 5% of the sample. Patients with a history of autoimmune disease or receiving systemic immunosuppression were excluded from the trial. Peripheral blood for TCR sequencing was collected from all dose cohorts at baseline, on cycle 4 day 1, and on cycle 7 day 1. The samples were taken from a phase I, first-in-human, multicenter, open-label dose-escalation trial of ivuxolimab. Adults with locally advanced or metastatic melanoma, renal cell, hepatocellular, or head and neck squamous cell carcinoma were enrolled in the trial. Before TCR sequencing, CD4+ T cells and CD8+ T cells from peripheral blood were sorted into separate populations.

What the research found in general, with its limitations: Low levels of normalized T-cell clonal expansion were also seen in some patients who did not respond. In the 0.1-3.0 mg/kg groups, partial responders had among the lowest normalized peripheral clonal expansion, particularly in CD8+ T cells. After ivuxolimab, more expanded clones were found on average in CD8+ T cells than in CD4+ T cells. Which antigens the clonally expanded peripheral T cells were specific for was not determined. Clonal expansion of both CD4+ and CD8+ blood T cells was observed from baseline to week 6 at doses 0.1 to 3.0 mg/kg.

Spanning cysteine to phenylalanine, the CDR3 consists of 15 amino acids. The DNA shown is the 45-base CDR3, in frame from base 1. Trimming takes 5 bases off V and 6 bases off J; junction bases not matched to a gene: 4. CDR1 is given as MDHEN and CDR2 as SYDVKM, both from the germline V gene. Worth noting for this clone: The clone's antigen remains unknown. Base qualities were left out, and no much larger clone turns up one base away.

The specimen comprised CD4+ or CD8+ T cells sorted from blood, sampled in a trial of the OX40 agonist ivuxolimab. The clonotype comes from an adult with an advanced solid tumor such as melanoma, head and neck, liver or kidney cancer. Recombination joined TRBV28 with TRBJ2-1, with 13 bases in between that match TRBD2. The DNA is as follows: TGTGCCAGCAGTCAGAGGACTAGCGGGAGCAATGAGCAGTTCTTC. It encodes CASSQRTSGSNEQFF.